The T cell receptor beta chain under discussion was sequenced for a study of blood T cells in healthy people across ages. General study points: As age increased, TCR beta diversity per million T cells fell in a roughly linear fashion. Unsorted PBMCs prevented conclusive naive versus antigen-experienced comparison.

A J-beta primer mix and a sample-barcoded 5' primer were used in a second PCR of roughly 6 to 11 cycles. A single record per CDR3 protein comes from TCRdb applying MiXCR to the 5' RACE reads. The table lists about 1.1 million distinct CDR3 sequences, around two fifths of them singletons. Notes on this clonotype: Its antigen is not identified.

This CDR3 contains 14 residues. Germline V gene data show CDR1 as DFQATT and CDR2 as SNEGSKA (reference sequence). V was clipped by 2 bases and J by 2 bases, with 12 bases between them. Total RNA was isolated from each sample in quantities of at least 5 micrograms. The chain has TRBV20-1 and TRBJ1-2; a possible D gene is TRBD1 (6 bases). Sequencing used blood. The sequence came from a man between 18 and 35 years old in good health. In nucleotides, the CDR3 is TGCAGTGCTAGATCCGTGGGGGGCAACTATGGCTACACCTTC. This codes for CSARSVGGNYGYTF.